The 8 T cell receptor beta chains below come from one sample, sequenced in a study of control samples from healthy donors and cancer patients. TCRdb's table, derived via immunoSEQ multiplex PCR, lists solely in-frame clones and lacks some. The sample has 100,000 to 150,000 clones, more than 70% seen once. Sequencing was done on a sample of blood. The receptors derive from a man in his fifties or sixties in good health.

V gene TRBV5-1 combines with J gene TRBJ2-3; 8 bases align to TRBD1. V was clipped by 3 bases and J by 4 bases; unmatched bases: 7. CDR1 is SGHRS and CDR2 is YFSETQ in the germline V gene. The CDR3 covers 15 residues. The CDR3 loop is CASSSRQGAPDTQYF. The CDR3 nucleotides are TGCGCCAGCAGCTCTCGGCAGGGGGCCCCAGATACGCAGTATTTT.

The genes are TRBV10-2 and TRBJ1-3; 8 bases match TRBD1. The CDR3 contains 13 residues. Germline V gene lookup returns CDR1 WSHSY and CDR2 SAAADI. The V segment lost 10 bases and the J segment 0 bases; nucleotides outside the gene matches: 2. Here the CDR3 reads CATGTGSGNTIYF. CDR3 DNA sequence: TGCGCCACCGGGACAGGCTCTGGAAACACCATATATTTT.

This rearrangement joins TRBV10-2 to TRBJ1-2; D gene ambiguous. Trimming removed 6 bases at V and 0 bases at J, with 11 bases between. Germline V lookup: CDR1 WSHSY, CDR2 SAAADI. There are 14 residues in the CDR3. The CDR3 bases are TGCGCCAGCAGCGCCAGCGAAGCTAACTATGGCTACACCTTC. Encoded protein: CASSASEANYGYTF.

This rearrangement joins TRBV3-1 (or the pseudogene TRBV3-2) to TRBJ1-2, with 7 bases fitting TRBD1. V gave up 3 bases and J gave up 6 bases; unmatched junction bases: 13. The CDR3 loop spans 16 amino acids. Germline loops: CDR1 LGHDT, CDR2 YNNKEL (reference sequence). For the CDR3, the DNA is TGTGCCAGCAGCCAGAGAATGACAGGGTATTTCCATGGCTACACCTTC. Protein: CASSQRMTGYFHGYTF.

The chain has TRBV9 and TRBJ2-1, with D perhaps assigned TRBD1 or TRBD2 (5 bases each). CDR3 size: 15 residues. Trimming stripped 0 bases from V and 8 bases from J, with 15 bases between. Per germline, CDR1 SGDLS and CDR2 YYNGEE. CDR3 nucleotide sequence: TGTGCCAGCAGCGTAGGGGACCGCGGTCGGGATGAGCAGTTCTTC. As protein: CASSVGDRGRDEQFF.

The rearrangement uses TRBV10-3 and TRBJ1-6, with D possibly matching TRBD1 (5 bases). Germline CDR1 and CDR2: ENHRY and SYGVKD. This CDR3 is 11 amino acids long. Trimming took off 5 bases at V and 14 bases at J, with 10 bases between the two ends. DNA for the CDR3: TGTGCCATCAGTAACCCGGGGGCCCTCCACTTT. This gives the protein CAISNPGALHF.

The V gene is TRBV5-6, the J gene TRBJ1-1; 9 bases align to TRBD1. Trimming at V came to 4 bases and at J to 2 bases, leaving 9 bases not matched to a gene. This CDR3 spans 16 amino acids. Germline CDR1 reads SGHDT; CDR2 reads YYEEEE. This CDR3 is CASSDRPGQGNTEAFF. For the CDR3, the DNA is TGTGCCAGCAGCGACCGACCGGGACAGGGAAACACTGAAGCTTTCTTT.

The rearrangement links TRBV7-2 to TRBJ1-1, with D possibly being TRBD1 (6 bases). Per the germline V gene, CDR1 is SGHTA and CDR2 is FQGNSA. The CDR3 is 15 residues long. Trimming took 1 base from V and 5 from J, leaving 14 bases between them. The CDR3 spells CASSLVEGGSTEAFF. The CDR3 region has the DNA TGTGCCAGCAGCTTAGTGGAGGGGGGGAGTACTGAAGCTTTCTTT.